The clone carrying this TCR beta chain was observed a single time. The antigen is unknown. Profiling relied on immunoSEQ multiplex PCR, and the TCRdb table lists in-frame clones only, not all of them. The sample includes under 50,000 clones, around 94% seen only once; the top ten take approximately 7.8%. The CDR3 is 15 residues long. Germline loops: CDR1 SGDLS, CDR2 YYNGEE. The V and J ends lost 1 base and 5 bases respectively, with 16 bases between them. This specimen belongs to a study of cytomegalovirus exposure and HLA in healthy donors. Study as a whole: The 110 or so validation repertoires were produced on the same platform as the 700 or so repertoires of the first cohort. This was reported in a later analysis. Study outcomes and limitations: In a later analysis, first-cohort TCR clusters were found to tend to co-occur in the roughly 120 validation repertoires. TCR beta chains numbering some 160 were designated cytomegalovirus-associated. Most TCRs appeared rarely, but some public TCRs recurred in many donors.

The clonotype was recovered from a woman between 18 and 29 years old in good health and CMV-seropositive. Sequencing input: PBMCs. The chain has TRBV9 and TRBJ2-7, with D perhaps TRBD1 (5 bases). The CDR3 region is CASSVNGRAPDEQYF. CDR3 sequence (DNA): TGTGCCAGCAGCGTAAATGGCAGGGCGCCGGACGAGCAGTACTTC.